These 22 T cell receptor beta chains originate from one sample sequenced in a study of a mutant IDH1 vaccine in newly diagnosed glioma. The time point denotes: baseline, week 1 (first vaccination visit). Documented treatment: pre-vaccination baseline after standard-of-care therapy. Only in-frame clones appear in the TCRdb table, and some are missing; sequencing was by immunoSEQ multiplex PCR. The repertoire consists of about 70,000 clones, with about 86% occurring once and the leading ten covering about 4.8%. The material sequenced was peripheral blood mononuclear cells (PBMCs), taken from a glioma patient treated with radiotherapy, temozolomide or both. The receptors originated from a woman aged 18-30 years with glioma. Some clones in this sample may be carry-over from other donors' samples.

The V and J genes are TRBV7-2 and TRBJ2-2; maybe TRBD2 (5 bases). V lost 1 base, J lost 3 bases, and 15 bases lay in between. CDR1 is SGHTA, CDR2 FQGNSA, per germline. This CDR3 has 17 residues. In DNA, the CDR3 is TGTGCCAGCAGCTTAGGTCCCTCGGGGATTTACACCGGGGAGCTGTTTTTT. Residues: CASSLGPSGIYTGELFF.

This rearrangement joins TRBV5-4 to TRBJ1-1; D not certain. Germline V gene sequence: CDR1 SGHNT, CDR2 YYREEE (reference sequence). This CDR3 has 19 residues. The V end was cut by 1 base, the J end by 2 bases, with 24 bases between. The DNA of the CDR3 is TGTGCCAGCAGCTTGCCTGACATAAGGCCCAACAAGCCTAACACTGAAGCTTTCTTT. Translated: CASSLPDIRPNKPNTEAFF.

The chain is built from TRBV5-1 and TRBJ1-3; possibly TRBD1 for D (5 bases). V was trimmed by 0 bases and J by 3 bases, leaving 16 bases between them. Per the germline V gene, CDR1 is SGHRS and CDR2 is YFSETQ. The CDR3 contains 17 residues. CDR3 coding DNA: TGCGCCAGCAGCTTGGCCACGAGGGGCTCGAGTGGAAACACCATATATTTT. Translated, it gives CASSLATRGSSGNTIYF. Together with reference TRBV5-1 and TRBJ1-3, the CDR3 gives the full variable domain: KAGVTQTPRYLIKTRGQQVTLSCSPISGHRSVSWYQQTPGQGLQFLFEYFSETQRNKGNFPGRFSGRQFSNSRSEMNVSTLELGDSALYLCASSLATRGSSGNTIYFGEGSWLTVV.

V usage is TRBV11-3 and J usage is TRBJ1-1; 9 bases are a match to TRBD1. The CDR3 sequence is 18 residues long. Germline trimming cut 8 bases from V and 2 bases from J; bases unmatched to any gene: 18. In germline, CDR1 is SGHNT, CDR2 YENEEA. The CDR3: CASRRQGTWGQGNTEAFF. CDR3 bases: TGTGCCAGCCGCCGGCAGGGTACGTGGGGACAGGGTAACACTGAAGCTTTCTTT.

By share, this clone ranks as medium-sized. The chain recombines TRBV10-3 with TRBJ1-1; possible D gene TRBD1, 5 bases. V was clipped by 3 bases and J by 4 bases, with 15 bases between them. This CDR3 region has 15 residues. CDR1 and CDR2 from the germline V gene are ENHRY and SYGVKD. CDR3 sequence (DNA): TGTGCCATCAGTGAAGAACCCGGAGGGGCCACTGAAGCTTTCTTT. Residues: CAISEEPGGATEAFF.

J is TRBJ2-5 and V is TRBV15; D is possibly TRBD2 (6 bases). Trimming cost V 0 bases and J 10 bases, with 12 bases left between them. This CDR3 has 13 residues. Germline V CDR1 and CDR2: LNHNV, YYDKDF (reference sequence). The CDR3, as DNA: TGTGCCACCAGCAGAGATTTCAGGGAGGACCAGTACTTC. Translation: CATSRDFREDQYF. Based on the CDR3 plus reference TRBV15 and TRBJ2-5, the full variable domain is DAMVIQNPRYQVTQFGKPVTLSCSQTLNHNVMYWYQQKSSQAPKLLFHYYDKDFNNEADTPDNFQSRRPNTSFCFLDIRSPGLGDTAMYLCATSRDFREDQYFGPGTRLLVL.

The CDR3 DNA is TGTGCCAGCAGCTTGTTGCCTGCTGTTGATGGCTACACCTTC. Protein: CASSLLPAVDGYTF. V and J are TRBV5-6 and TRBJ1-2; D gene unclear. The CDR3 runs to 14 residues. Trimming took off 1 base at V and 6 bases at J, with 13 bases between the two ends. Germline CDR1 reads SGHDT; CDR2 reads YYEEEE.

The sample holds a few counts of this clone. This chain joins TRBV29-1 and TRBJ2-7; 12 bases agree with TRBD1. The V and J ends lost 2 bases and 2 bases, in that order; junction bases with no gene match: 4. The CDR3 sequence is 15 residues long. Per the germline V gene, CDR1 is SQVTM and CDR2 is ANQGSEA. This CDR3 reads CSVEKGTGGAYEQYF. DNA for the CDR3: TGCAGCGTTGAAAAGGGGACAGGGGGCGCCTACGAGCAGTACTTC.

This chain links TRBV18 with TRBJ1-1; 8 bases match TRBD1. Germline V gene data show CDR1 as KGHSH and CDR2 as LQKENI. The length of the CDR3 is 15 residues. V shed 3 bases and J 2 bases; nucleotides not matched to a gene: 5. The CDR3 region has the DNA TGTGCCAGCTCACCCGTCAGGGGGCATAACACTGAAGCTTTCTTT. Its protein is CASSPVRGHNTEAFF. The full variable domain, with the rest looked up from reference TRBV18 and TRBJ1-1, is NAGVMQNPRHLVRRRGQEARLRCSPMKGHSHVYWYRQLPEEGLKFMVYLQKENIIDESGMPKERFSAEFPKEGPSILRIQQVVRGDSAAYFCASSPVRGHNTEAFFGQGTRLTVV.

This sequence joins TRBV25-1 and TRBJ2-7, with D unclear. Deletions cut 10 bases from V and 2 bases from J, with 15 bases between. Germline V gene lookup returns CDR1 MGHDK and CDR2 SYGVNS. This CDR3 has 13 amino acids. CDR3: CATVDDITYEQYF. For the CDR3, the DNA is TGTGCCACAGTCGACGACATAACCTACGAGCAGTACTTC.

V usage is TRBV15 and J usage is TRBJ1-5, with 10 bases aligning to TRBD1. Germline CDR1 is LNHNV and CDR2 is YYDKDF (reference sequence). CDR3 length: 18 residues. The V and J ends lost 1 base and 2 bases, in that order; junction bases with no gene match: 8. The DNA of the CDR3 is TGTGCCACCAGCAGAGCGTCTGGGACAGGGGTTGGCAATCAGCCCCAGCATTTT. Its protein product is CATSRASGTGVGNQPQHF.

V gene TRBV6-4 combines with J gene TRBJ1-2; TRBD1 matches 10 bases. This CDR3 comprises 13 residues. Germline V gives CDR1 MRHNA, CDR2 SNTAGT. J gave up 5 bases and V 8 bases, and 5 bases lay outside the gene matches. CDR3 bases: TGTGCCAGCTCGCGGGACAGGGGTTATGGCTACACCTTC. Protein: CASSRDRGYGYTF.

The chain joins TRBV2 to TRBJ2-3; TRBD2 might be the D (5 bases). Looked up from germline, CDR1 is SNHLY and CDR2 is FYNNEI. Trimming left V 5 bases short and J 2 bases short, with 11 bases between. The CDR3 is 14 residues long. The CDR3 spells CASSLDLSTDTQYF. In DNA, the CDR3 is TGTGCCAGCAGTCTGGACTTATCCACAGATACGCAGTATTTT.

J is TRBJ1-5 and V is TRBV6-7; 9 bases agree with TRBD1. TRBV6-7 is an ORF, with its function uncertain. The CDR3 spans 16 residues. V was pared by 6 bases and J by 0 bases, with 6 bases of the junction left unmatched. The CDR3 DNA reads TGTGCCAGCAGGACGGGACAGGGAGATAGCAATCAGCCCCAGCATTTT. Protein sequence: CASRTGQGDSNQPQHF.

V and J are TRBV6-6 and TRBJ1-1; TRBD1 is a possible D gene (5 bases). Germline V gene data show CDR1 as MNHNY and CDR2 as SVGAGI (reference sequence). This CDR3 spans 13 amino acids. V was clipped by 7 bases and J by 4 bases, with 13 bases between them. Here the CDR3 reads CASNLLGATEAFF. Here the CDR3 DNA reads TGTGCCAGCAACCTCCTCGGGGCCACTGAAGCTTTCTTT.

The V and J genes are TRBV28 and TRBJ1-6; a possible D gene is TRBD1 (5 bases). Trimming took off 2 bases at V and 7 bases at J, with 9 bases between the two ends. CDR3 length equals 14 residues. Per germline, CDR1 MDHEN and CDR2 SYDVKM. CDR3 region: CASSLGQGNSPLHF. The CDR3 nucleotides read TGTGCCAGCAGTTTAGGCCAGGGAAATTCACCCCTCCACTTT.

This clone was seen once. No DNA is shown, since the ends of the CDR3 on it are uncertain; the CDR3 is the one TCRdb lists. The gene calls are TRBV21-1 and TRBJ1-1; the table assigns TRBD1, which was not confirmed against the DNA. TRBV21-1 is labeled a pseudogene. The CDR3 length equals 16 residues, ends included. The CDR3 spells CASNYEWGTGSTEAFF.

The V and J genes are TRBV25-1 and TRBJ2-3; D remains ambiguous. Trimming took 2 bases from V and 2 from J, leaving 5 bases between them. CDR1 MGHDK and CDR2 SYGVNS come from the germline V gene. This CDR3 contains 13 residues. Written as DNA, the CDR3 is TGTGCCAGCAGTGAACAGGCCACAGATACGCAGTATTTT. It encodes CASSEQATDTQYF. The full variable domain, with the rest looked up from reference TRBV25-1 and TRBJ2-3, is EADIYQTPRYLVIGTGKKITLECSQTMGHDKMYWYQQDPGMELHLIHYSYGVNSTEKGDLSSESTVSRIRTEHFPLTLESARPSHTSQYLCASSEQATDTQYFGPGTRLTVL.

The chain recombines TRBV2 with TRBJ1-3; tentative D call: TRBD1 (6 bases). Trimming took off 10 bases at V and 5 bases at J, with 18 bases between the two ends. The CDR3 has 14 residues. Germline CDR1 SNHLY, CDR2 FYNNEI. The CDR3 DNA reads as TGTGCCACCCTACGACAGGACAACAGAAACACCATATATTTT. Translation: CATLRQDNRNTIYF.

This chain connects TRBV5-1 to TRBJ2-2; 7 bases are shared with TRBD2. The CDR3 extends over 13 amino acids. CDR1 and CDR2 (germline): SGHRS, YFSETQ. J gave up 7 bases and V 5 bases, and 5 bases lay outside the gene matches. The CDR3 spells CASSSAGVGELFF. In DNA form, the CDR3 reads TGCGCCAGCAGTTCGGCGGGGGTCGGGGAGCTGTTTTTT.

This chain joins TRBV18 and TRBJ2-6; either TRBD1 or TRBD2 may fit D (5 bases each). CDR3 length equals 18 residues. V lost 4 bases to trimming and J lost 0 bases, with 16 bases between them. Looked up from germline, CDR1 is KGHSH and CDR2 is LQKENI. The CDR3 DNA follows: TGTGCCAGCTCACGACCGGGGTGGGGCGCCTCTGGGGCCAACGTCCTGACTTTC. This sequence encodes CASSRPGWGASGANVLTF.

The sample holds a few counts of this clone. The sample carries other DNA sequences with the same CDR3. CDR3 loop: CASSPRDSNQPQHF. The CDR3 DNA follows: TGTGCCAGTAGTCCTCGGGACAGCAATCAGCCCCAGCATTTT. The chain couples TRBV19 to TRBJ1-5; a possible D gene is TRBD1 (5 bases). Germline lookup yields CDR1 LNHDA and CDR2 SQIVND (reference sequence). Trimming stripped 5 bases from V and 1 base from J, with 9 bases between. The CDR3 is made up of 14 amino acids.